This T cell receptor (beta chain) was found in a study of CD8 T cells in ankylosing spondylitis. Regarding the study as a whole: Certain motif variants had earlier been reported in reactive arthritis synovial fluid and blood. What appeared characteristic of ankylosing spondylitis blood was a TCR beta motif of under 10 highly homologous variants. Disease-linked clones were reportedly significantly enriched in matched ankylosing spondylitis synovial fluid.

Germline V gene data show CDR1 as LNHDA and CDR2 as SQIVND (reference sequence). The CDR3 consists of 14 residues. V gave up 5 bases and J gave up 5 bases, with 13 bases separating them. TCRdb re-called the 5' RACE reads with MiXCR, one entry per CDR3 protein. The sample has some 240,000 distinct CDR3 sequences, 7.3% seen once. This clonotype came up a few times. Antigen: not known. The J gene is TRBJ2-1, the V gene TRBV19, with D uncertain. This clonotype originated in a male donor with ankylosing spondylitis. The sample comprised blood, either unsorted or a sorted T cell fraction (not recorded which). The CDR3 DNA follows: TGTGCCAGTAGTTATCTAGGACGGAACAATGAGCAGTTCTTC. This codes for CASSYLGRNNEQFF.